This T cell receptor beta chain stems from a study of radiation and T cells in renal cell carcinoma. Germline CDR1 SGHRS, CDR2 YFSETQ. The CDR3 extends over 14 amino acids. Trimming cost V 0 bases and J 0 bases, with 3 bases left between them. Repertoires were generated with immunoSEQ multiplex PCR, while TCRdb's copy carries only in-frame clones and drops some. The sample carries tens of thousands of clones, 75% to 90% recorded once. The time point was: blood 2 weeks post-SBRT. As for treatment: 15 Gy SBRT to primary tumor, nephrectomy 4 weeks later. Material: blood, obtained from a patient whose treatment included radiotherapy and nephrectomy. This sequence joins TRBV5-1 and TRBJ1-4; the D is unclear. The clonotype comes from a woman aged 70-85 years with renal cell carcinoma. Written as DNA, the CDR3 is TGCGCCAGCAGCTTGGATTCAACTAATGAAAAACTGTTTTTT. Its translation is CASSLDSTNEKLFF.